The 2 T cell receptor beta chains reported below all come from one sample, sequenced in a study of spatial heterogeneity in lung cancer. TCRdb re-analysed the 5' RACE reads in MiXCR, keeping a single row per CDR3 protein. The table lists some 53,000 distinct CDR3 sequences, roughly 6.5% of them singletons. Specified time point: sample taken at primary tumor resection. Whole RNA, isolated from tumor, nontumor lung or frozen PBMC, was sequenced without prior sorting. The sample here was PBMCs, taken at surgery. The receptor source for this set is a female donor with early-stage non-small cell lung cancer.

This clonotype has at least ten counts. The chain is built from TRBV5-1 and TRBJ2-2; D gene unclear. Germline V CDR1 and CDR2: SGHRS, YFSETQ. The germline V and J ends were trimmed by 4 bases and 6 bases, with 10 bases remaining between them. This CDR3 spans 13 amino acids. The CDR3 here is CASSTAKPGELFF. DNA of the CDR3: TGCGCCAGCAGCACTGCCAAACCCGGGGAGCTGTTTTTT.

This clonotype was seen many times. This rearrangement joins TRBV11-2 to TRBJ2-2, with D unresolved. The ends were cut back, 3 bases at V and 1 base at J, with 9 bases in the middle. Germline CDR1 SGHAT, CDR2 FQNNGV. The CDR3 is 15 residues long. CDR3 in amino acids: CASSLSTENTGELFF. DNA of the CDR3: TGTGCCAGCAGCTTGTCCACGGAGAACACCGGGGAGCTGTTTTTT.